The rows below give T cell receptor beta chains drawn from one sample of a study of cytomegalovirus exposure and HLA in healthy donors. Assay used: immunoSEQ multiplex PCR; TCRdb lists only in-frame clones, some missing. The sample holds about 91,000 clones; 60% to 75% are singletons and the top ten take less than 1.5%. The sample was PBMCs. These receptors all stem from a female donor in good health and CMV-seronegative. The CDR3 runs from the conserved cysteine through the conserved F or W. The D gene is left open where the match is weak. Size is stated for part of the rows, as once, few or many counts, or as a class when the clone is expanded.

len | d_gene | abundance | j_gene | v_gene | CDR3aa | CDR3nt
15 | . | once | TRBJ1-1 | TRBV6-1 | CASSEAATGNTEAFF | TGTGCCAGCAGTGAAGCCGCCACAGGGAACACTGAAGCTTTCTTT
13 | . | . | TRBJ2-5 | TRBV30 | CAWSPGYQETQYF | TGTGCCTGGAGTCCAGGGTACCAAGAGACCCAGTACTTC
15 | . | . | TRBJ1-2 | TRBV9 | CASSVGGEVIHGYTF | TGTGCCAGCAGCGTAGGCGGTGAGGTCATTCATGGCTACACCTTC
10 | . | . | TRBJ2-1 | TRBV18 | CASSNNEQFF | TGTGCCAGCTCCAACAATGAGCAGTTCTTC
15 | . | . | TRBJ1-5 | TRBV4-3 | CASSQDGGVGQPQHF | TGCGCCAGCAGCCAAGATGGCGGGGTGGGTCAGCCCCAGCATTTT
14 | . | . | TRBJ2-5 | TRBV7-3 | CASSPRDNQETQYF | TGTGCCAGCAGCCCCCGGGACAACCAAGAGACCCAGTACTTC
15 | . | . | TRBJ1-1 | TRBV6-5 | CASSYSMGLVTEAFF | TGTGCCAGCAGTTACTCGATGGGGCTGGTTACTGAAGCTTTCTTT
12 | . | . | TRBJ2-1 | TRBV14 | CASSQGPNEQFF | TGTGCCAGCAGCCAAGGGCCCAATGAGCAGTTCTTC
13 | TRBD1 | . | TRBJ2-2 | TRBV2 | CASRGTGAGELFF | TGTGCCAGCAGGGGGACAGGGGCCGGGGAGCTGTTTTTT
14 | TRBD1 | . | TRBJ1-2 | TRBV10-3 | CAISESTGGYGYTF | TGTGCCATCAGTGAGTCGACAGGGGGCTATGGCTACACCTTC
12 | TRBD1 | . | TRBJ1-1 | TRBV10-3 | CATRQGNTEAFF | TGTGCCACCCGACAGGGGAACACTGAAGCTTTCTTT
15 | . | . | TRBJ2-2 | TRBV6-5 | CASSYGTPNTGELFF | TGTGCCAGCAGTTATGGGACTCCGAACACCGGGGAGCTGTTTTTT
12 | . | . | TRBJ2-7 | TRBV25-1 | CASSVRGYEQYF | TGTGCCAGCAGTGTTCGGGGATACGAGCAGTACTTC
15 | TRBD2 | . | TRBJ2-7 | TRBV10-3 | CAISDRTSGRTEQYF | TGTGCCATCAGTGACCGGACTAGCGGGAGGACCGAGCAGTACTTC
16 | TRBD2 | . | TRBJ2-7 | TRBV5-1 | CASSLAIAGGTYEQYF | TGCGCCAGCAGCTTGGCCATAGCGGGGGGGACCTACGAGCAGTACTTC
16 | TRBD1 | once | TRBJ1-3 | TRBV30 | CAWSAPGGPSGNTIYF | TGTGCCTGGAGTGCTCCAGGGGGACCCTCTGGAAACACCATATATTTT
16 | TRBD2 | . | TRBJ2-7 | TRBV13 | CASSFSLAGRTYEQYF | TGTGCCAGCAGCTTTAGCCTAGCGGGCCGCACTTACGAGCAGTACTTC
18 | TRBD2 | . | TRBJ2-1 | TRBV15 | CATSRSLAGDYTNNEQFF | TGTGCCACCAGCAGATCGCTAGCGGGGGACTACACGAACAATGAGCAGTTCTTC